This T cell receptor (beta chain) was obtained from a study of T cell repertoires in cytomegalovirus infection. Study in general: Carrying CMV and the relevant HLA type showed in public TCR beta signatures. Overall study findings and caveats: The ex vivo response was dominated by HLA-C-restricted CMV-specific TCR beta clonotypes. Identification of carriers of CMV plus the relevant HLA was achieved through cumulative public TCR beta family frequency.

This clonotype occurred many times. Its antigen is not known. The CDR3 contains 16 residues. Per the germline V gene, CDR1 is SGHTA and CDR2 is FQGTGA. Between the trimmed V and J ends, which lost 3 bases and 0 bases, there was a span of 9 bases. Via MiXCR, TCRdb re-called the reads, giving one row per CDR3 protein. Here the sample spans fewer than 850,000 distinct CDR3 sequences, 25% to 35% being singletons. The V and J genes are TRBV7-3 and TRBJ1-6, with unresolved D. The receptor was isolated from a human donor in good health (CMV status not recorded). Some clones in this sample may be carry-over from other donors' samples. Sequenced here: cultured CD8+ T cells from PBMCs, sampled from culture after CMV antigen stimulation. CDR3: CASSFRRSSYNSPLHF. CDR3 in DNA: TGTGCCAGCAGCTTCCGACGGAGCTCCTATAATTCACCCCTCCACTTT.